This T cell receptor (beta chain) originates from a study of shared T cell receptors in the human thymus (dated by TCRdb to 2020 to 2022). Notes on the research overall: The study examined how the human thymus generates shared, self-reactive T-cell receptor alpha chains.

Library generation was performed with the immunoSEQ multiplex PCR assay. Sourced from immuneACCESS, this table was stored by TCRdb with only in-frame sequences that have V and J called. A share of the clones is absent; for the studies checked, an unresolved V gene accounts for under half, and the remainder has no known explanation. The sample contains over 65,000 clones, 90% to 95% of them found a single time. In total, the top ten clones hold 0.033% of the sample. With respect to this clone: It lacks a known antigen. The sample holds no much larger clone one base away, and base qualities are not on file.

This clonotype was obtained from a human donor. The specimen sequenced was thymocytes.

DNA sequence: TGTGCCAGCAGCACTGACGGGCAGCTCGTCCTGACTTTC. Translated, this gives CASSTDGQLVLTF. The chain couples TRBV11-2 to TRBJ2-6; a confident D gene designation cannot be given. V is clipped by 5 bases and J by 12 bases, and the sequence between their germline boundaries is 14 bases long. Looking up the germline V gene yields CDR1 SGHAT and CDR2 FQNNGV. Counted from cysteine to phenylalanine, this CDR3 has 13 amino acids. The read is trimmed to its CDR3 DNA, 39 bases read in frame from base 1.